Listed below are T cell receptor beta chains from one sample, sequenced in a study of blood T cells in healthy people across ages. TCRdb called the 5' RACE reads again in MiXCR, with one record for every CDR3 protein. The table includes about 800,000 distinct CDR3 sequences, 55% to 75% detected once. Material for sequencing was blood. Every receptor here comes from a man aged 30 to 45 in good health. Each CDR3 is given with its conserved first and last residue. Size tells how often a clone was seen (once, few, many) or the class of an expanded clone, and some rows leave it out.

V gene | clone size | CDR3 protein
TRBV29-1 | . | CSVGAGPGELFF
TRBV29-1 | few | CSVEEAGVEQFF
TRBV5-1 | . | CASSADGRIGRYGYTF
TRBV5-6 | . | CASSSRRRQFF
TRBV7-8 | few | CASSWMTGPYEQYF
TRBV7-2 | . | CASSLQGAVSYGYTF
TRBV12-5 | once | CASGPPTGIKQYF
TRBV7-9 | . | CASSSLESEQFF
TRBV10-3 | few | CAITKTSGITNEQFF
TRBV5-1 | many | CASSPGLAGQETQYF
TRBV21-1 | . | CASTGRTGDRHGYTF
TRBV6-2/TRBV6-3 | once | CASDRGEREQYF
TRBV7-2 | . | CASTSGEGAYNEQFF
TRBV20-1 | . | CSARPPGRSHSPLHF
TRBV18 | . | CASSPGTGVFAGGYTF
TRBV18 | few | CASSPQGDTEAFF
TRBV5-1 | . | CAGSLFQNEQFF
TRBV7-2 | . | CASSSRTDLNTEAFF
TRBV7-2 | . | CASRQLAGDFEQYF
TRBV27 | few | CASSFGLATNEQFF
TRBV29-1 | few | CSARSGSRSLDTQYF
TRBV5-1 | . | CASSLGSGRRVSYNEQFF
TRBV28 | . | CASLMSSYNEQFF
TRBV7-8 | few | CASSGETGLNQPQHF
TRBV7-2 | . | CASKRTGGPEDTQYF
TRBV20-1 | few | CSARLVTTYNEQFF
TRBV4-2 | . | CVSSPTGGRFETQYF
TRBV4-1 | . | CASSQVGIVGIQYF
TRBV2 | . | CASSEAQGQGYEQYF
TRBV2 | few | CASSLQGSKNIQYF
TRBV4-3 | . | CASSQGRGILGTDTQYF
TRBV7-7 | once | CASSQTNTDTQYF